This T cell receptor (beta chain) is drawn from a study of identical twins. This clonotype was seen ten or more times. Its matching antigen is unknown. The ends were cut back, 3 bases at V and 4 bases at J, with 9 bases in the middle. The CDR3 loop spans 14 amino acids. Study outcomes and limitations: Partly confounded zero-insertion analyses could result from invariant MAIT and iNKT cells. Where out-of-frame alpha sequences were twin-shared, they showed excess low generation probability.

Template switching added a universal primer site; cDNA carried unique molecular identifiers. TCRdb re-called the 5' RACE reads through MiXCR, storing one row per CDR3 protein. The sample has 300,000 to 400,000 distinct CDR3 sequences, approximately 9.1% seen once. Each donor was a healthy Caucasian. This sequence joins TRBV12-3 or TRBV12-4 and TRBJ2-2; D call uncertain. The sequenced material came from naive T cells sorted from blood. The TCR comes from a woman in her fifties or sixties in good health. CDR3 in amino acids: CASSFPGRTGELFF. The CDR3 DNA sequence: TGTGCCAGCAGTTTTCCCGGGCGCACCGGGGAGCTGTTTTTT.